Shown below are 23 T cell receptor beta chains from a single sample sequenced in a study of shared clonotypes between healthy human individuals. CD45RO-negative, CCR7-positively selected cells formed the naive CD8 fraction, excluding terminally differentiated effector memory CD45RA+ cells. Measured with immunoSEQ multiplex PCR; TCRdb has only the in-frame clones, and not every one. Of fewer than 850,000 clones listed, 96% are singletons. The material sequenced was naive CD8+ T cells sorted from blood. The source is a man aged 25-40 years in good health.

CDR3 nucleotides: TGCAGCGTTGAAGGAACGGACCCCAGCTCCTACAATGAGCAGTTCTTC. Protein: CSVEGTDPSSYNEQFF. The chain uses TRBV29-1 and TRBJ2-1; the D is unclear. The CDR3 sequence is 16 residues long. Trimming stripped 1 base from V and 0 bases from J, with 13 bases between. CDR1 is SQVTM and CDR2 is ANQGSEA in the germline V gene.

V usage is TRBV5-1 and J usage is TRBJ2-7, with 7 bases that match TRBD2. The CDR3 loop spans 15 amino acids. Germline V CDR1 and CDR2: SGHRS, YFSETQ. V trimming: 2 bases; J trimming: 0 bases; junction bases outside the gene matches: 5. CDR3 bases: TGCGCCAGCAGCTTTTCCAGCGGGGCCTCCTACGAGCAGTACTTC. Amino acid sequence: CASSFSSGASYEQYF. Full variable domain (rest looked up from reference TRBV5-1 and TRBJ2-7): KAGVTQTPRYLIKTRGQQVTLSCSPISGHRSVSWYQQTPGQGLQFLFEYFSETQRNKGNFPGRFSGRQFSNSRSEMNVSTLELGDSALYLCASSFSSGASYEQYFGPGTRLTVT.

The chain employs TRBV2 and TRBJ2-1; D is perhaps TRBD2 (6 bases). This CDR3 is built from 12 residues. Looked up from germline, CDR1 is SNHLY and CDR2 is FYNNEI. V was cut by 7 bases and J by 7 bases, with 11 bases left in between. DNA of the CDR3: TGTGCCAGCATCGGGGGAAGAAATGAGCAGTTCTTC. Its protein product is CASIGGRNEQFF.

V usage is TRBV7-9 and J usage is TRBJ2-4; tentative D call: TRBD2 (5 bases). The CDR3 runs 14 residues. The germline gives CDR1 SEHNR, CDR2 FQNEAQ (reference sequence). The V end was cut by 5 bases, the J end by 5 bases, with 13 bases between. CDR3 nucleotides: TGTGCCAGCAGCCCGACGACGCGGGAAAACATTCAGTACTTC. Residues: CASSPTTRENIQYF. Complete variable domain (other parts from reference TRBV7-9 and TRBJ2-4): DTGVSQNPRHKITKRGQNVTFRCDPISEHNRLYWYRQTLGQGPEFLTYFQNEAQLEKSRLLSDRFSAERPKGSFSTLEIQRTEQGDSAMYLCASSPTTRENIQYFGAGTRLSVL.

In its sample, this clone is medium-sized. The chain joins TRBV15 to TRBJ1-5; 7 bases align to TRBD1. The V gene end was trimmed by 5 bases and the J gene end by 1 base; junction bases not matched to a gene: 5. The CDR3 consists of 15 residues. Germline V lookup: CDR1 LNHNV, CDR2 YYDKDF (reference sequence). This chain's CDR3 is CATSPDRVSNQPQHF. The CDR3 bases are TGTGCCACCAGCCCAGACAGGGTAAGCAATCAGCCCCAGCATTTT.

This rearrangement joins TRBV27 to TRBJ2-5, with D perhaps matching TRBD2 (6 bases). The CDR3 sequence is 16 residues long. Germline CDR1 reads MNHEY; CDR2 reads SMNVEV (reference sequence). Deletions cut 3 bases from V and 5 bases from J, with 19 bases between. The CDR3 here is CASSLVFGAGGETQYF. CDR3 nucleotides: TGTGCCAGCAGTTTGGTTTTTGGAGCTGGGGGGGAGACCCAGTACTTC.

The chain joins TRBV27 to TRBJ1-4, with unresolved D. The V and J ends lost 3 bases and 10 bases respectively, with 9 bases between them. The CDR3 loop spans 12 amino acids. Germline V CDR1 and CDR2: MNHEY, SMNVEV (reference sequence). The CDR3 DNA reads TGTGCCAGCAGTTTTTGGGGAGGAAAACTGTTTTTT. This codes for CASSFWGGKLFF.

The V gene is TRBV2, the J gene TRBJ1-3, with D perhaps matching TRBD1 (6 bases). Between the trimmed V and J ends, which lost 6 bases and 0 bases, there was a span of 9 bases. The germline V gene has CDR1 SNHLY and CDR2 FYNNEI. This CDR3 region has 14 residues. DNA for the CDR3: TGTGCCAGCAGGGCACAGGGCTCTGGAAACACCATATATTTT. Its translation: CASRAQGSGNTIYF.

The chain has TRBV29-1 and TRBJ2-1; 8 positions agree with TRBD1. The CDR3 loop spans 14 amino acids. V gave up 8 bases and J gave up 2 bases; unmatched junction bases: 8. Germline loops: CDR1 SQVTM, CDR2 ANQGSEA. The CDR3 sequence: CSFTQGGPYNEQFF. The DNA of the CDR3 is TGCAGCTTCACACAGGGGGGCCCCTACAATGAGCAGTTCTTC.

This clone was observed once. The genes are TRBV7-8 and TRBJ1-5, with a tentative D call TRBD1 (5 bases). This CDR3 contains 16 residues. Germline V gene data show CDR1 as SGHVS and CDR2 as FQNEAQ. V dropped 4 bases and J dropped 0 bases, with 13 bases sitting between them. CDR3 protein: CASSSGTVYSNQPQHF. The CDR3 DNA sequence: TGTGCCAGCAGCTCCGGGACGGTTTATAGCAATCAGCCCCAGCATTTT.

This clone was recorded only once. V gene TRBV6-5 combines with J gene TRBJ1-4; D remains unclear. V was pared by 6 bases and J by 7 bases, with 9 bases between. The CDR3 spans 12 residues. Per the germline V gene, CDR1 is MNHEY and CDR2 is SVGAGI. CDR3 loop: CASSPSGEKLFF. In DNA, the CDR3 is TGTGCCAGCAGCCCCTCGGGTGAAAAACTGTTTTTT.

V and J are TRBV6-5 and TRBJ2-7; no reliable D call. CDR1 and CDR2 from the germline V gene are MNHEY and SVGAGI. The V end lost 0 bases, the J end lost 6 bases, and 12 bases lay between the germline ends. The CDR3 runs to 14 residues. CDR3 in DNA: TGTGCCAGCAGTTACTCCCCCAGATCGGGCGAGCAGTACTTC. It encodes CASSYSPRSGEQYF.

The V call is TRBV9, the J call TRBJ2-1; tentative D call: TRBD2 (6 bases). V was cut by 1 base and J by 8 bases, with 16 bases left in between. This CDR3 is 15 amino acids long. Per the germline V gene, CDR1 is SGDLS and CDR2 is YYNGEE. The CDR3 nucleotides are TGTGCCAGCAGCGTAACAGCGGGCGCGCGCGATGAGCAGTTCTTC. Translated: CASSVTAGARDEQFF.

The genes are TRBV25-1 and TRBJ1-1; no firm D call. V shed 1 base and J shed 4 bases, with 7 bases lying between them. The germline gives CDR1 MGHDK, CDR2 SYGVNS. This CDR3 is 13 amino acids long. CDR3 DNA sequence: TGTGCCAGCAGTGAATTAGGGATCACTGAAGCTTTCTTT. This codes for CASSELGITEAFF. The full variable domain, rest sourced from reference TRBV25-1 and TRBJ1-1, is EADIYQTPRYLVIGTGKKITLECSQTMGHDKMYWYQQDPGMELHLIHYSYGVNSTEKGDLSSESTVSRIRTEHFPLTLESARPSHTSQYLCASSELGITEAFFGQGTRLTVV.

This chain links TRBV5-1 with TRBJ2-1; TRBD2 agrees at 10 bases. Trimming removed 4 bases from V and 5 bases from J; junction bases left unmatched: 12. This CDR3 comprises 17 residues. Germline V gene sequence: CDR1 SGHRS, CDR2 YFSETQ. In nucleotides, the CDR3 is TGCGCCAGCAGCAAAGGACTAGCGGAGGACCCCAACAATGAGCAGTTCTTC. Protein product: CASSKGLAEDPNNEQFF.

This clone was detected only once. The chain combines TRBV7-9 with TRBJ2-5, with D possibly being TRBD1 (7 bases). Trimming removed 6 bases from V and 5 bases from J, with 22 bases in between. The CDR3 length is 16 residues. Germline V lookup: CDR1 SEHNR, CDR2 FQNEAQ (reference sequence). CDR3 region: CASRSTRQGIRETQYF. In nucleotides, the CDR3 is TGTGCCAGCAGATCGACTAGACAGGGAATAAGGGAGACCCAGTACTTC. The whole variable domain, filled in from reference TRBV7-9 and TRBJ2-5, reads DTGVSQNPRHKITKRGQNVTFRCDPISEHNRLYWYRQTLGQGPEFLTYFQNEAQLEKSRLLSDRFSAERPKGSFSTLEIQRTEQGDSAMYLCASRSTRQGIRETQYFGPGTRLLVL.

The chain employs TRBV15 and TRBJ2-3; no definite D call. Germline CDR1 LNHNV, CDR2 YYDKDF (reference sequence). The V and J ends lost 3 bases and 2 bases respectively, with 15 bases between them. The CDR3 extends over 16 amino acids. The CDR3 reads CATSSESQLSTDTQYF. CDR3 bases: TGTGCCACCAGCAGCGAATCACAGTTATCCACAGATACGCAGTATTTT. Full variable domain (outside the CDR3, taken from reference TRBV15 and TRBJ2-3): DAMVIQNPRYQVTQFGKPVTLSCSQTLNHNVMYWYQQKSSQAPKLLFHYYDKDFNNEADTPDNFQSRRPNTSFCFLDIRSPGLGDTAMYLCATSSESQLSTDTQYFGPGTRLTVL.

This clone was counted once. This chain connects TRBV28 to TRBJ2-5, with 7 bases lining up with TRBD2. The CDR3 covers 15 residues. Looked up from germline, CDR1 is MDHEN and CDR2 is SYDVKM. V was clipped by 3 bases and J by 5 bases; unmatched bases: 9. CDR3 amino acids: CASSFRGSDVETQYF. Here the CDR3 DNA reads TGTGCCAGCAGTTTTCGCGGGAGTGATGTGGAGACCCAGTACTTC. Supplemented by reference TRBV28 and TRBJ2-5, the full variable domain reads DVKVTQSSRYLVKRTGEKVFLECVQDMDHENMFWYRQDPGLGLRLIYFSYDVKMKEKGDIPEGYSVSREKKERFSLILESASTNQTSMYLCASSFRGSDVETQYFGPGTRLLVL.

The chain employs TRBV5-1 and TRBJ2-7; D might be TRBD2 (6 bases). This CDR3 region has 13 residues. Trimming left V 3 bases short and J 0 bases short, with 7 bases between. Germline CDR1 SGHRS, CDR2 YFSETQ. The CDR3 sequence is CASSWGDSYEQYF. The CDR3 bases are TGCGCCAGCAGCTGGGGGGACTCCTACGAGCAGTACTTC. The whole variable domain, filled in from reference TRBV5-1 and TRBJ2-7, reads KAGVTQTPRYLIKTRGQQVTLSCSPISGHRSVSWYQQTPGQGLQFLFEYFSETQRNKGNFPGRFSGRQFSNSRSEMNVSTLELGDSALYLCASSWGDSYEQYFGPGTRLTVT.

The DNA for the CDR3 is TGTGCCCAGCAAGCGGGACCGTTGGGCAACGGGGAGCTGTTTTTT. This sequence encodes CAQQAGPLGNGELFF. This chain connects TRBV5-4 to TRBJ2-2, with 7 bases lining up with TRBD2. V trimming: 10 bases; J trimming: 7 bases; junction bases outside the gene matches: 16. CDR3 length: 15 amino acids. CDR1 SGHNT and CDR2 YYREEE come from the germline V gene (reference sequence).

CDR3 sequence reads: CASTGGHTGELFF. DNA for the CDR3: TGTGCCAGTACAGGGGGACACACCGGGGAGCTGTTTTTT. The rearrangement uses TRBV27 and TRBJ2-2; 8 bases line up with TRBD1. J gave up 3 bases and V 9 bases, and 3 bases lay outside the gene matches. The V gene's germline CDR1 is MNHEY and CDR2 SMNVEV (reference sequence). The CDR3 length is 13 residues.

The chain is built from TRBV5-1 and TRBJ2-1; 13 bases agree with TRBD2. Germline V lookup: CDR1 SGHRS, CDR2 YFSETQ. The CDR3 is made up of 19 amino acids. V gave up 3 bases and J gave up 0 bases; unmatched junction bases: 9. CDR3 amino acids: CASSYTGLAGLSSYNEQFF. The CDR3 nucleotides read TGCGCCAGCAGCTACACGGGACTAGCGGGACTGAGCTCCTACAATGAGCAGTTCTTC.

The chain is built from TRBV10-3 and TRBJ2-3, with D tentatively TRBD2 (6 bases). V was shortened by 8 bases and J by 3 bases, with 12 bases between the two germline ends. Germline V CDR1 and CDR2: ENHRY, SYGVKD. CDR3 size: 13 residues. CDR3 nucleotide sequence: TGTGCCATCGAACGGGAGACGACAGATACGCAGTATTTT. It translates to CAIERETTDTQYF.